The 30 T cell receptor beta chains below all came from one sample that was sequenced in a study of blood T cell repertoires in COVID-19. The assay was immunoSEQ multiplex PCR, and TCRdb's table has in-frame clones only and misses some. The table records 25,000 to 35,000 clones, 75% to 90% of them present only once. Material: peripheral blood. The receptor source for this set is a man older than 75 with acute or convalescent COVID-19.

The genes are TRBV24-1 and TRBJ2-2; 9 nucleotides match TRBD1. CDR3 length: 17 amino acids. Germline CDR1 and CDR2: KGHDR and SFDVKD. The J segment lost 6 bases and the V segment lost 4 bases, leaving 11 bases of the junction unmatched. The CDR3 here is CATSESGQGWRAGELFF. CDR3 nucleotides: TGTGCCACCAGTGAATCTGGACAGGGGTGGAGGGCCGGGGAGCTGTTTTTT.

This clone was seen only once. This sequence joins TRBV9 and TRBJ2-2, with TRBD2 matching over 11 bases. This CDR3 is 19 amino acids long. V was pared by 3 bases and J by 0 bases, with 10 bases of the junction left unmatched. The germline V gene encodes CDR1 SGDLS and CDR2 YYNGEE. The CDR3 sequence is CASSGLAGGPLANTGELFF. The CDR3, as DNA: TGTGCCAGCAGCGGTTTAGCGGGGGGGCCCCTCGCGAACACCGGGGAGCTGTTTTTT.

The chain joins TRBV12-3 or TRBV12-4 to TRBJ2-1; 11 bases align to TRBD2. The CDR3 is 13 amino acids. V trimming: 6 bases; J trimming: 12 bases; junction bases outside the gene matches: 7. In nucleotides, the CDR3 is TGTGCCAGCAGCCCCTCTACTAGCGGGGGGCAGTTCTTC. It codes for CASSPSTSGGQFF.

The CDR3: CASRAGEGADTQYF. The CDR3 nucleotides read TGTGCCAGCAGGGCGGGGGAGGGGGCAGATACGCAGTATTTT. The chain combines TRBV27 with TRBJ2-3; a weak D match, TRBD2 (7 bases). The CDR3 consists of 14 residues. Per germline, CDR1 MNHEY and CDR2 SMNVEV (reference sequence). With 6 bases removed from V and 4 bases from J, the gap between germline ends came to 14 bases.

The CDR3 nucleotides are TGTGCCAGCAGGAGACCGGGACAGAAGATCAATGAGCAGTTCTTC. Translation: CASRRPGQKINEQFF. This chain uses TRBV11-2 with TRBJ2-1; 7 nucleotides line up with TRBD1. Per germline, CDR1 SGHAT and CDR2 FQNNGV. The V and J ends lost 6 bases and 6 bases, in that order; junction bases with no gene match: 11. The CDR3 is 15 amino acids.

V and J are TRBV9 and TRBJ2-2; the D is unclear. The ends were cut back, 0 bases at V and 0 bases at J, with 9 bases in the middle. Germline V gene lookup returns CDR1 SGDLS and CDR2 YYNGEE. The CDR3 totals 16 residues. This chain's CDR3 is CASSVDMGTNTGELFF. The DNA of the CDR3 is TGTGCCAGCAGCGTAGATATGGGCACGAACACCGGGGAGCTGTTTTTT.

The chain has TRBV6-6 and TRBJ2-1, with 10 bases that match TRBD2. The germline V gene encodes CDR1 MNHNY and CDR2 SVGAGI (reference sequence). The CDR3 runs 15 residues. The V gene end was trimmed by 5 bases and the J gene end by 2 bases; junction bases not matched to a gene: 3. The CDR3, as DNA: TGTGCCAGCAGTACCAGCGGGGGGGCCTACAATGAGCAGTTCTTC. This sequence encodes CASSTSGGAYNEQFF.

The chain is built from TRBV27 and TRBJ2-3; D not certain. The germline CDR1 and CDR2 sequences are MNHEY and SMNVEV (reference sequence). V lost 9 bases, J lost 0 bases, and 10 bases lay in between. The CDR3 extends over 13 amino acids. In DNA, the CDR3 is TGTGCCAGTCAAGGCGGAAGCACAGATACGCAGTATTTT. This translates into CASQGGSTDTQYF.

The gene calls are TRBV20-1 and TRBJ2-1; TRBD2 agrees at 9 bases. Germline V gives CDR1 DFQATT, CDR2 SNEGSKA (reference sequence). V lost 3 bases to trimming and J lost 4 bases; unmatched junction nucleotides: 7. This CDR3 has 15 amino acids. CDR3 sequence (DNA): TGCAGTGCTAGTGATAGCGGGGGATCATACAATGAGCAGTTCTTC. As protein: CSASDSGGSYNEQFF.

The chain couples TRBV30 to TRBJ1-2; D not resolved. The CDR3 sequence is 13 residues long. The V and J ends lost 2 bases and 3 bases respectively, with 10 bases between them. Germline V CDR1 and CDR2: GTSNPN, SVGIG (reference sequence). The CDR3 region is CAWSSGWDYGYTF. CDR3 bases: TGTGCCTGGAGTTCGGGTTGGGACTATGGCTACACCTTC.

This rearrangement joins TRBV3-1 (or the pseudogene TRBV3-2) to TRBJ1-4, with a possible D match to TRBD1 (5 bases). This CDR3 comprises 16 residues. Trimming stripped 4 bases from V and 5 bases from J, with 17 bases between. CDR1 LGHDT and CDR2 YNNKEL come from the germline V gene (reference sequence). CDR3 loop: CASSPKGGVGNEKLFF. The CDR3 DNA is TGTGCCAGCAGCCCCAAGGGAGGGGTGGGGAATGAAAAACTGTTTTTT.

J is TRBJ2-6 and V is TRBV15; 9 nucleotides match TRBD1. This CDR3 spans 19 amino acids. The junction had 9 bases not matched to a gene; V was cut back by 3 bases and J by 0 bases. Germline assignment: CDR1 LNHNV and CDR2 YYDKDF (reference sequence). This chain's CDR3 is CATSRTTGGLPSGANVLTF. The CDR3 bases are TGTGCCACCAGCAGGACTACAGGGGGCTTACCCTCTGGGGCCAACGTCCTGACTTTC.

Concerning this clone itself: The junction departs from the called germline gene at one end, perhaps through a read error. The rearrangement uses TRBV29-1 and TRBJ1-2; TRBD1 aligns across 10 bases. CDR3 length equals 11 residues. Per the germline V gene, CDR1 is SQVTM and CDR2 is ANQGSEA. The CDR3 sequence is CSVGGQGVFSF. CDR3 bases: TGCAGCGTGGGTGGACAGGGGGTGTTCTCCTTC. Full variable domain (missing parts from reference TRBV29-1 and TRBJ1-2): SAVISQKPSRDICQRGTSLTIQCQVDSQVTMMFWYRQQPGQSLTLIATANQGSEATYESGFVIDKFPISRPNLTFSTLTVSNMSPEDSSIYLCSVGGQGVFSFGSGTRLTVV.

CDR3 residues: CAWRRGRNTEAFF. CDR3 nucleotides: TGTGCCTGGAGGCGGGGCCGGAACACTGAAGCTTTCTTT. V and J are TRBV30 and TRBJ1-1; possibly TRBD1 for D (5 bases). CDR3 length equals 13 residues. Germline CDR1 is GTSNPN and CDR2 is SVGIG (reference sequence). The V gene lost 3 bases and the J gene lost 1 base, with 9 bases spanning the gap. Together with reference TRBV30 and TRBJ1-1, the CDR3 gives the full variable domain: SQTIHQWPATLVQPVGSPLSLECTVEGTSNPNLYWYRQAAGRGLQLLFYSVGIGQISSEVPQNLSASRPQDRQFILSSKKLLLSDSGFYLCAWRRGRNTEAFFGQGTRLTVV.

The CDR3 spells CASRRDRNYNEQFF. CDR3 bases: TGTGCCAGCAGGAGGGACAGGAATTACAATGAGCAGTTCTTC. This chain connects TRBV28 to TRBJ2-1; 8 positions match TRBD1. V gave up 6 bases and J gave up 4 bases; unmatched junction bases: 5. Germline loops: CDR1 MDHEN, CDR2 SYDVKM. The length of the CDR3 is 14 residues.

The chain couples TRBV6-5 to TRBJ1-1, with 7 bases fitting TRBD1. This CDR3 contains 15 residues. Germline CDR1 is MNHEY and CDR2 is SVGAGI. Unmatched junction bases numbered 8, after V lost 7 bases and J lost 0 bases. As DNA, the CDR3 is TGTGCCAGCATATCGGGACAGAGATTGAACACTGAAGCTTTCTTT. Translating it yields CASISGQRLNTEAFF.

The genes are TRBV28 and TRBJ1-6; D not resolved. V was clipped by 5 bases and J by 8 bases, with 13 bases between them. CDR3 length: 14 amino acids. Germline V gives CDR1 MDHEN, CDR2 SYDVKM. The CDR3, as DNA: TGTGCCAGCAGTATTGGCGCAGGCTATTCACCCCTCCACTTT. Its protein is CASSIGAGYSPLHF.

This clone was seen once. The chain employs TRBV27 and TRBJ1-2; the D gene is possibly TRBD1 (6 bases). The V gene's germline CDR1 is MNHEY and CDR2 SMNVEV (reference sequence). Trimming removed 2 bases at V and 8 bases at J, with 18 bases between. The CDR3 is 15 residues long. The CDR3 nucleotides read TGTGCCAGCAGTTTAGGGCAGGACAGCCCTATGGGCTACACCTTC. Its translation: CASSLGQDSPMGYTF.

The chain recombines TRBV7-2 with TRBJ2-1; D may be TRBD2 (6 bases). The V gene's germline CDR1 is SGHTA and CDR2 FQGNSA. The CDR3 is made up of 14 amino acids. V lost 2 bases and J 8 bases, leaving 13 bases between the germline ends. The CDR3 coding sequence is TGTGCCAGCAGCTTAATCGGGGGTGGCGATGAGCAGTTCTTC. Its translation is CASSLIGGGDEQFF.

J is TRBJ2-7 and V is TRBV11-3, with D uncertain. The length of the CDR3 is 13 residues. V lost 0 bases and J lost 6, with 9 bases in between. Germline V gives CDR1 SGHNT, CDR2 YENEEA. The CDR3 protein is CASSLDPIAEQYF. CDR3 coding DNA: TGTGCCAGCAGCTTAGATCCTATCGCCGAGCAGTACTTC.

The chain carries TRBV19 and TRBJ1-5; tentatively, D is TRBD1 (5 bases). The V and J ends lost 9 bases and 2 bases respectively, with 11 bases between them. The CDR3 is 13 amino acids. The germline gives CDR1 LNHDA, CDR2 SQIVND (reference sequence). Here the CDR3 reads CASRTTGNQPQHF. CDR3 DNA: TGTGCCAGCCGAACGACAGGCAATCAGCCCCAGCATTTT.

The rearrangement links TRBV5-1 to TRBJ1-2; TRBD1 is a possible D gene (6 bases). From germline, CDR1 is SGHRS and CDR2 YFSETQ. V gave up 2 bases and J gave up 0 bases, with 14 bases separating them. CDR3 length: 16 amino acids. CDR3 amino acids: CASSLQTTGPNYGYTF. The CDR3 bases are TGCGCCAGCAGCTTACAAACGACAGGTCCTAACTATGGCTACACCTTC.

The genes are TRBV4-2 and TRBJ2-1, with D possibly TRBD1 on 5 matching bases. The V and J ends lost 0 bases and 8 bases respectively, with 20 bases between them. Germline CDR1 and CDR2: LGHNA and YNFKEQ. The CDR3 spans 17 residues. CDR3 nucleotide sequence: TGTGCCAGCAGCCAAGAGGGAACCGGTGCAGGGTTCGATGAGCAGTTCTTC. Translated: CASSQEGTGAGFDEQFF.

V usage is TRBV7-2 and J usage is TRBJ1-4; D gene ambiguous. V was cut by 5 bases and J by 7 bases, with 11 bases left in between. The germline CDR1 and CDR2 sequences are SGHTA and FQGNSA. This CDR3 is 13 amino acids long. This chain's CDR3 is CASSQPGREKLFF. The CDR3 DNA follows: TGTGCCAGCAGCCAACCGGGTCGTGAAAAACTGTTTTTT.

The chain links TRBV19 to TRBJ1-2; TRBD1 agrees at 10 bases. J lost 8 bases, V lost 5 bases, and 8 bases had no gene match. Germline-derived CDR1 and CDR2 are LNHDA and SQIVND (reference sequence). This CDR3 contains 14 residues. The CDR3: CASSVTGGAQGYTF. The CDR3 DNA follows: TGTGCCAGTAGTGTGACAGGGGGCGCCCAGGGCTACACCTTC.

The chain joins TRBV24-1 to TRBJ2-3; unclear D gene. Per the germline V gene, CDR1 is KGHDR and CDR2 is SFDVKD. CDR3 length: 14 residues. The V end lost 6 bases, the J end lost 0 bases, and 9 bases lay between the germline ends. The CDR3 is CATSRHSSTDTQYF. DNA for the CDR3: TGTGCCACCAGTAGACATTCTAGCACAGATACGCAGTATTTT.

The rearrangement links TRBV28 to TRBJ1-5, with D perhaps TRBD1 (5 bases). The V end lost 2 bases, the J end lost 5 bases, and 10 bases lay between the germline ends. This CDR3 spans 14 amino acids. Germline V gene lookup returns CDR1 MDHEN and CDR2 SYDVKM. The CDR3 region has the DNA TGTGCCAGCAGTTTACCCAGGGAGGATCAGCCCCAGCATTTT. Its translation is CASSLPREDQPQHF. Complete variable domain (other parts from reference TRBV28 and TRBJ1-5): DVKVTQSSRYLVKRTGEKVFLECVQDMDHENMFWYRQDPGLGLRLIYFSYDVKMKEKGDIPEGYSVSREKKERFSLILESASTNQTSMYLCASSLPREDQPQHFGDGTRLSIL.

The genes are TRBV7-6 and TRBJ2-7; 8 bases are a match to TRBD2. The ends lost 1 base at V and 4 bases at J; junction bases unmatched: 6. Germline values: CDR1 SGHVS, CDR2 FNYEAQ. CDR3 length equals 15 residues. The CDR3 nucleotides read TGTGCCAGCAGCTTAGAATCCAGCGGGGGTTACGAGCAGTACTTC. The encoded protein is CASSLESSGGYEQYF.

This sequence joins TRBV25-1 and TRBJ2-1; D gene ambiguous. Germline loops: CDR1 MGHDK, CDR2 SYGVNS. The CDR3 runs to 14 residues. V dropped 1 base and J dropped 5 bases, with 9 bases sitting between them. The CDR3 loop is CASSEFGRNNEQFF. CDR3 bases: TGTGCCAGCAGTGAATTTGGCAGAAACAATGAGCAGTTCTTC.

A word on this clone: A junction end diverges from the germline sequence, so it may reflect a read error. The chain uses TRBV7-9 and TRBJ1-2; maybe TRBD1 (6 bases). Germline V gives CDR1 SEHNR, CDR2 FQNEAQ (reference sequence). The length of the CDR3 is 15 residues. CDR3 in DNA: TGTGCCAGCAGATTAGGTACAGGGTGGGGCTATGGCTACACCTTC. Translation gives CASRLGTGWGYGYTF. Filled out from reference TRBV7-9 and TRBJ1-2, the complete variable domain reads DTGVSQNPRHKITKRGQNVTFRCDPISEHNRLYWYRQTLGQGPEFLTYFQNEAQLEKSRLLSDRFSAERPKGSFSTLEIQRTEQGDSAMYLCASRLGTGWGYGYTFGSGTRLTVV.